Following are 20 T cell receptor beta chains from one sample sequenced in a study of Ad26.COV2.S vaccination and SARS-CoV-2 variants. The assay was immunoSEQ multiplex PCR, and TCRdb's table has in-frame clones only and misses some. The data contain about 420,000 clones, around 89% of them singletons. Stated treatment: some 20 received Ad26.COV2.S at low or high dose, single or two shots; roughly five received placebo; per-sample allocation not given. The investigators took samples on day 63 after the first vaccine or placebo injection. This specimen was peripheral blood, taken in a trial of Ad26.COV2.S vaccine versus placebo. Receptors were obtained from a person between 18 and 65 years old who received the Ad26.COV2.S COVID-19 vaccine or a placebo.

The rearrangement joins TRBV6-5 to TRBJ1-1, with 7 bases identical to TRBD1. V was clipped by 11 bases and J by 0 bases; unmatched bases: 9. The CDR3 covers 14 residues. In germline, CDR1 is MNHEY, CDR2 SVGAGI. The CDR3 sequence: CAAGTVSMNTEAFF. CDR3 bases: TGTGCCGCTGGGACAGTATCCATGAACACTGAAGCTTTCTTT.

This chain connects TRBV9 to TRBJ2-7; 7 bases line up with TRBD1. Per the germline V gene, CDR1 is SGDLS and CDR2 is YYNGEE. V lost 3 bases to trimming and J lost 1 base; unmatched junction nucleotides: 4. CDR3 length equals 14 residues. CDR3 sequence (DNA): TGTGCCAGCAGCGAGACAGGGAGTTCCTACGAGCAGTACTTC. As protein: CASSETGSSYEQYF.

This rearrangement joins TRBV6-2 or TRBV6-3 to TRBJ2-1, with 10 bases that match TRBD2. Germline CDR1 reads MNHEY; CDR2 reads SVGEGT. The CDR3 is 18 amino acids. J was trimmed by 2 bases and V by 7 bases; bases with no gene match: 14. CDR3 in DNA: TGTGCCAGCACCCCGGGGGGAAGCGGGGGGGCTCCCTACAATGAGCAGTTCTTC. Residues: CASTPGGSGGAPYNEQFF.

CDR3 residues: CASSPRQGGGEKLFF. CDR3 sequence (DNA): TGTGCCAGCAGCCCCCGACAGGGTGGGGGTGAAAAACTGTTTTTT. The chain couples TRBV5-4 to TRBJ1-4; 7 bases are shared with TRBD1. CDR3 length equals 15 residues. Germline V gene data show CDR1 as SGHNT and CDR2 as YYREEE (reference sequence). With V trimmed by 4 bases and J by 7 bases, 10 bases remained unmatched.

As to this clone: Distinct nucleotide sequences in the sample also encode this CDR3. This sequence joins TRBV18 and TRBJ2-7; D not resolved. The germline V gene has CDR1 KGHSH and CDR2 LQKENI. The CDR3 sequence is 12 residues long. V was clipped by 2 bases and J by 0 bases, with 2 bases between them. The CDR3 protein is CASSPSSYEQYF. Written as DNA, the CDR3 is TGTGCCAGCTCACCAAGCTCCTACGAGCAGTACTTC.

The V gene is TRBV19, the J gene TRBJ2-7, with 7 bases that match TRBD1. V lost 6 bases, J lost 1 base, and 3 bases stayed unmatched. This CDR3 spans 13 amino acids. In germline, CDR1 is LNHDA, CDR2 SQIVND (reference sequence). The CDR3, as DNA: TGTGCCAGTAGGGGACAGATGTCCTACGAGCAGTACTTC. It is translated as CASRGQMSYEQYF.

The chain recombines TRBV2 with TRBJ2-2, with D perhaps matching TRBD1 (5 bases). This CDR3 spans 17 amino acids. Germline V gene sequence: CDR1 SNHLY, CDR2 FYNNEI. Between the trimmed V and J ends, which lost 4 bases and 5 bases, there was a span of 20 bases. The CDR3 loop is CASSVAAGYIATGELFF. CDR3 DNA: TGTGCCAGCAGTGTGGCTGCAGGGTATATAGCAACCGGGGAGCTGTTTTTT.

The chain joins TRBV30 to TRBJ2-7; D gene ambiguous. Germline CDR1 GTSNPN, CDR2 SVGIG (reference sequence). The CDR3 length is 13 residues. V dropped 0 bases and J dropped 0 bases, with 6 bases sitting between them. This chain's CDR3 is CAWSVGTSYEQYF. The CDR3 DNA reads TGTGCCTGGAGTGTAGGCACCTCCTACGAGCAGTACTTC.

The rearrangement links TRBV6-5 to TRBJ1-2; no firm D call. Germline CDR1 reads MNHEY; CDR2 reads SVGAGI. This CDR3 comprises 15 residues. The V and J ends lost 0 bases and 4 bases respectively, with 12 bases between them. CDR3 sequence (DNA): TGTGCCAGCAGTTACTCTGGGCGGCTATTCTATGGCTACACCTTC. It codes for CASSYSGRLFYGYTF.

This chain links TRBV28 with TRBJ2-7, with a tentative D call TRBD2 (6 bases). Germline CDR1 reads MDHEN; CDR2 reads SYDVKM. V lost 2 bases, J lost 2 bases, and 10 bases lay in between. This CDR3 spans 14 amino acids. As DNA, the CDR3 is TGTGCCAGCAGTTTAGTGGGACTCGCCTACGAGCAGTACTTC. This gives the protein CASSLVGLAYEQYF.

The chain is built from TRBV2 and TRBJ1-5; the D gene is possibly TRBD1 (6 bases). In germline, CDR1 is SNHLY, CDR2 FYNNEI. This CDR3 is 17 amino acids long. The ends were cut back, 7 bases at V and 4 bases at J, with 23 bases in the middle. The CDR3 reads CASKLNRAGGSNQPQHF. The CDR3 DNA reads TGTGCCAGCAAGTTGAACAGGGCTGGGGGATCGAATCAGCCCCAGCATTTT.

The chain couples TRBV13 to TRBJ2-1; 13 bases match TRBD2. Germline V gene lookup returns CDR1 PRHDT and CDR2 FYEKMQ (reference sequence). The length of the CDR3 is 13 residues. V dropped 5 bases and J dropped 15; count of bases not matched to a gene: 7. The CDR3 is CASSHGTSGDLFF. The CDR3 nucleotides read TGTGCCAGCAGCCACGGGACTAGCGGGGATCTGTTCTTC.

As for this clone: Additional DNA sequences in this sample encode the identical CDR3. The V and J genes are TRBV7-2 and TRBJ2-7; 7 bases match TRBD2. J lost 3 bases, V lost 3 bases, and 2 bases had no gene match. Germline CDR1 SGHTA, CDR2 FQGNSA. The CDR3 length is 13 residues. Here the CDR3 reads CASSLGGGYEQYF. CDR3 DNA: TGTGCCAGCAGCTTGGGCGGGGGCTACGAGCAGTACTTC.

The rearrangement links TRBV4-1 to TRBJ2-3; perhaps TRBD2 as D (6 bases). Germline V gene sequence: CDR1 MGHRA, CDR2 YSYEKL. The CDR3 is 17 residues long. V lost 1 base to trimming and J lost 2 bases, with 16 bases between them. This CDR3 is CASSQGGPGTFTDTQYF. As DNA, the CDR3 is TGCGCCAGCAGCCAAGGCGGTCCCGGGACTTTCACAGATACGCAGTATTTT.

The V and J genes are TRBV7-2 and TRBJ1-1; unclear D gene. V lost 2 bases, J lost 1 base, and 11 bases lay in between. Germline V gene lookup returns CDR1 SGHTA and CDR2 FQGNSA. The CDR3 is 15 residues long. Here the CDR3 reads CASSLNDGPNTEAFF. DNA of the CDR3: TGTGCCAGCAGCTTAAATGACGGACCGAACACTGAAGCTTTCTTT. The whole variable domain, filled in from reference TRBV7-2 and TRBJ1-1, reads GAGVSQSPSNKVTEKGKDVELRCDPISGHTALYWYRQSLGQGLEFLIYFQGNSAPDKSGLPSDRFSAERTGGSVSTLTIQRTQQEDSAVYLCASSLNDGPNTEAFFGQGTRLTVV.

This chain links TRBV30 with TRBJ1-2; 8 nucleotides match TRBD1. J lost 5 bases, V lost 1 base, and 12 bases had no gene match. Germline CDR1 and CDR2: GTSNPN and SVGIG (reference sequence). CDR3 length: 16 residues. The CDR3 reads CAWSEGTGRPSYGYTF. CDR3 sequence (DNA): TGTGCCTGGAGTGAGGGGACAGGCCGACCTTCTTATGGCTACACCTTC.

The chain employs TRBV7-9 and TRBJ2-3, with TRBD2 matching 7 bases. The CDR3 length is 17 residues. V dropped 4 bases and J dropped 3; count of bases not matched to a gene: 13. Germline V lookup: CDR1 SEHNR, CDR2 FQNEAQ (reference sequence). The CDR3 loop is CASSWRTSMWGTDTQYF. The DNA of the CDR3 is TGTGCCAGCAGCTGGCGGACTAGTATGTGGGGTACAGATACGCAGTATTTT.

The genes are TRBV2 and TRBJ2-1, with D tentatively TRBD1 (6 bases). The CDR3 is 14 residues long. The V end lost 7 bases, the J end lost 6 bases, and 16 bases lay between the germline ends. The germline V gene has CDR1 SNHLY and CDR2 FYNNEI. The CDR3 is CASKAWDTTNEQFF. CDR3 DNA: TGTGCCAGCAAGGCGTGGGACACTACCAATGAGCAGTTCTTC.

The chain uses TRBV27 and TRBJ2-7; possible D gene TRBD1, 7 bases. V dropped 4 bases and J dropped 7 bases, with 8 bases sitting between them. The CDR3 loop spans 11 amino acids. CDR1 MNHEY and CDR2 SMNVEV come from the germline V gene (reference sequence). Here the CDR3 reads CASSSGGEQYF. Here the CDR3 DNA reads TGTGCCAGCAGTTCAGGGGGGGAGCAGTACTTC.

This sequence joins TRBV7-9 and TRBJ1-1, with unresolved D. The CDR3 covers 14 residues. The V gene lost 3 bases and the J gene lost 1 base, with 9 bases spanning the gap. The germline V gene has CDR1 SEHNR and CDR2 FQNEAQ (reference sequence). The CDR3 DNA sequence: TGTGCCAGCAGCTTTTATTCTTCGAACACTGAAGCTTTCTTT. Translation gives CASSFYSSNTEAFF.